This passage covers 28 T cell receptor beta chains from one sample sequenced in a study of technical replicates of blood from four donors. Assay: immunoSEQ multiplex PCR; the TCRdb copy retains only in-frame clones and omits some. The sample includes some 89,000 clones, about 95% of them seen just once. Sequencing input: T cells isolated from PBMCs. These receptor sequences come from a human donor in good health.

This chain uses TRBV7-9 with TRBJ2-1; 9 nucleotides agree with TRBD1. Trimming removed 2 bases from V and 8 bases from J; junction bases left unmatched: 13. The CDR3 sequence is 17 residues long. CDR1 and CDR2 from the germline V gene are SEHNR and FQNEAQ (reference sequence). For the CDR3, the DNA is TGTGCCAGCAGCTTATTGGGGGACCGGGACAGGGATGATGAGCAGTTCTTC. This sequence encodes CASSLLGDRDRDDEQFF.

This chain uses TRBV5-4 with TRBJ2-3; a weak D match, TRBD1 (6 bases). With 9 bases removed from V and 2 bases from J, the gap between germline ends came to 16 bases. The germline V gene has CDR1 SGHNT and CDR2 YYREEE (reference sequence). The length of the CDR3 is 14 residues. CDR3 nucleotides: TGTGCCATACAGGGTTGGGAGATCACAGATACGCAGTATTTT. It yields the protein CAIQGWEITDTQYF.

The rearrangement uses TRBV6-1 and TRBJ2-2; maybe TRBD1 (6 bases). The CDR3 consists of 13 residues. Per the germline V gene, CDR1 is MNHNS and CDR2 is SASEGT. Between the trimmed V and J ends, which lost 2 bases and 5 bases, there was a span of 6 bases. CDR3 bases: TGTGCCAGCAGTGAAACAGGGACCGGGGAGCTGTTTTTT. It translates to CASSETGTGELFF.

This chain links TRBV6-5 with TRBJ1-1; possible D gene TRBD1, 6 bases. Germline CDR1 reads MNHEY; CDR2 reads SVGAGI. The CDR3 is 15 amino acids. Between the trimmed V and J ends, which lost 7 bases and 3 bases, there was a span of 18 bases. CDR3 sequence: CASKYLTGLYTEAFF. The DNA of the CDR3 is TGTGCCAGCAAGTACTTGACAGGCCTATACACTGAAGCTTTCTTT.

The chain combines TRBV7-9 with TRBJ2-2; D is unresolved. Germline V lookup: CDR1 SEHNR, CDR2 FQNEAQ (reference sequence). CDR3 size: 12 residues. The V end lost 7 bases, the J end lost 1 base, and 4 bases lay between the germline ends. CDR3 sequence reads: CASIRNTGELFF. The CDR3 region has the DNA TGTGCCAGCATCAGGAACACCGGGGAGCTGTTTTTT.

The chain has TRBV30 and TRBJ2-1; possible D gene TRBD2, 6 bases. The ends were cut back, 6 bases at V and 4 bases at J, with 22 bases in the middle. Germline V CDR1 and CDR2: GTSNPN, SVGIG (reference sequence). This CDR3 is built from 16 residues. CDR3 in amino acids: CACSAGTASAYNEQFF. CDR3 DNA sequence: TGTGCCTGTTCCGCGGGGACTGCTAGCGCATACAATGAGCAGTTCTTC.

This clone showed up just once. CDR3 coding DNA: TGTGCCAGCAGAGAACTACCCGTCTATGGCTACACCTTC. This encodes CASRELPVYGYTF. This chain connects TRBV2 to TRBJ1-2, with D hard to call. V shed 6 bases and J shed 4 bases, with 12 bases lying between them. Germline V gene sequence: CDR1 SNHLY, CDR2 FYNNEI. The CDR3 extends over 13 amino acids.

This clone was recorded a few times. This chain links TRBV5-6 with TRBJ1-2; D is undetermined. CDR3 length equals 13 residues. From germline, CDR1 is SGHDT and CDR2 YYEEEE. V lost 0 bases, J lost 0 bases, and 3 bases lay in between. Here the CDR3 DNA reads TGTGCCAGCAGCTTGGCAGCTAACTATGGCTACACCTTC. Translated, it gives CASSLAANYGYTF. Looking up the rest from reference TRBV5-6 and TRBJ1-2 gives the full variable domain: DAGVTQSPTHLIKTRGQQVTLRCSPKSGHDTVSWYQQALGQGPQFIFQYYEEEERQRGNFPDRFSGHQFPNYSSELNVNALLLGDSALYLCASSLAANYGYTFGSGTRLTVV.

Comment on this clone: Relative to the germline gene, one junction end is altered; a read error may explain this. The V and J genes are TRBV7-7 and TRBJ2-3; D may be TRBD2 (6 bases). Germline CDR1 is SSHAT and CDR2 is FNYEAQ (reference sequence). This CDR3 contains 14 residues. The CDR3 spells CASSLGEGTDTQYF. The CDR3 nucleotides read TGTGCTAGCAGCTTGGGGGAGGGCACAGATACGCAGTATTTT.

This chain connects TRBV15 to TRBJ1-3; D remains ambiguous. Trimming pared 0 bases from V and 0 bases from J, leaving 12 bases between. There are 17 residues in the CDR3. The V gene's germline CDR1 is LNHNV and CDR2 YYDKDF (reference sequence). DNA of the CDR3: TGTGCCACCAGCAGAGATCAGTGGGCAACCTCTGGAAACACCATATATTTT. Translation gives CATSRDQWATSGNTIYF.

The CDR3 coding sequence is TGTGCCAGCAGCGAAAACCGAATGAGCGGTACCCAGGAGCAGTTCTTC. Translation: CASSENRMSGTQEQFF. The chain uses TRBV7-3 and TRBJ2-1; maybe TRBD2 (5 bases). The germline CDR1 and CDR2 sequences are SGHTA and FQGTGA. The CDR3 consists of 16 residues. Trimming removed 5 bases at V and 10 bases at J, with 24 bases between.

The rearrangement joins TRBV6-5 to TRBJ2-1, with D possibly matching TRBD1 (6 bases). The CDR3 is 13 residues long. Trimming cost V 5 bases and J 4 bases, with 9 bases left between them. Per the germline V gene, CDR1 is MNHEY and CDR2 is SVGAGI. The CDR3 loop is CASSRDIYNEQFF. CDR3 sequence (DNA): TGTGCCAGCAGTAGGGACATATACAATGAGCAGTTCTTC.

The chain employs TRBV6-1 and TRBJ2-3; TRBD2 matches 9 bases. The junction had 2 bases not matched to a gene; V was cut back by 8 bases and J by 2 bases. From germline, CDR1 is MNHNS and CDR2 SASEGT. The CDR3 has 13 residues. CDR3 in amino acids: CASSSGVTDTQYF. DNA for the CDR3: TGTGCCAGCTCTAGCGGGGTCACAGATACGCAGTATTTT.

This clone was seen a few times. This chain links TRBV6-1 with TRBJ1-5, with 9 positions matching TRBD1. CDR3 size: 14 residues. CDR1 and CDR2 from the germline V gene are MNHNS and SASEGT. V shed 8 bases and J 6 bases; nucleotides not matched to a gene: 8. CDR3 region: CASDDRGLSQPQHF. The CDR3 DNA reads TGTGCCAGCGACGACAGGGGGTTAAGTCAGCCCCAGCATTTT.

The chain joins TRBV5-1 to TRBJ2-5, with TRBD2 matching over 14 bases. V lost 1 base to trimming and J lost 0 bases; unmatched junction nucleotides: 5. Germline loops: CDR1 SGHRS, CDR2 YFSETQ. This CDR3 region has 18 residues. The CDR3: CASSLMGLAGANQETQYF. The CDR3 DNA reads TGCGCCAGCAGCTTGATGGGACTAGCGGGAGCAAACCAAGAGACCCAGTACTTC.

CDR3 in amino acids: CASSLSLNEQFF. CDR3 coding DNA: TGTGCCAGCAGCCTGTCCCTCAATGAGCAGTTCTTC. The rearrangement uses TRBV5-6 and TRBJ2-1, with D uncertain. CDR1 SGHDT and CDR2 YYEEEE come from the germline V gene. V was pared by 4 bases and J by 6 bases, with 8 bases between. The CDR3 covers 12 residues.

This rearrangement joins TRBV2 to TRBJ2-4; tentatively, D is TRBD1 (6 bases). Germline CDR1 is SNHLY and CDR2 is FYNNEI. Trimming pared 4 bases from V and 1 base from J, leaving 11 bases between. The CDR3 loop spans 15 amino acids. As DNA, the CDR3 is TGTGCCAGCAGTGCACAGGGTCCGGCCAAAAACATTCAGTACTTC. Protein sequence: CASSAQGPAKNIQYF.

This chain uses TRBV7-3 with TRBJ2-2; a weak D match, TRBD1 (6 bases). This CDR3 is 15 amino acids long. Trimming pared 4 bases from V and 0 bases from J, leaving 9 bases between. Per the germline V gene, CDR1 is SGHTA and CDR2 is FQGTGA. The chain's CDR3 is CASSSRDTNTGELFF. Written as DNA, the CDR3 is TGTGCCAGCAGCTCCCGGGACACGAACACCGGGGAGCTGTTTTTT.

The chain couples TRBV7-6 to TRBJ2-1; TRBD2 matches 8 bases. After removal of 1 base from V and 7 bases from J, the junction contained 3 bases not matched to a gene. Germline V lookup: CDR1 SGHVS, CDR2 FNYEAQ. The CDR3 runs 14 residues. This CDR3 reads CASSLGSGGNEQFF. DNA of the CDR3: TGTGCCAGCAGCTTAGGATCGGGAGGGAATGAGCAGTTCTTC.

The rearrangement links TRBV7-3 to TRBJ2-3; 14 bases are shared with TRBD2. V lost 5 bases, J lost 2 bases, and 3 bases stayed unmatched. The CDR3 is 16 residues long. CDR1 is SGHTA, CDR2 FQGTGA, per germline. The CDR3 is CASSLGLAGATDTQYF. Written as DNA, the CDR3 is TGTGCCAGCAGCCTGGGACTAGCGGGAGCCACAGATACGCAGTATTTT. The full variable domain, its missing parts supplied by reference TRBV7-3 and TRBJ2-3, is GAGVSQTPSNKVTEKGKYVELRCDPISGHTALYWYRQSLGQGPEFLIYFQGTGAADDSGLPNDRFFAVRPEGSVSTLKIQRTERGDSAVYLCASSLGLAGATDTQYFGPGTRLTVL.

The chain links TRBV6-1 to TRBJ1-5; D perhaps matches TRBD1 (5 bases). V dropped 1 base and J dropped 2 bases, with 9 bases sitting between them. The germline CDR1 and CDR2 sequences are MNHNS and SASEGT. The CDR3 has 15 residues. The CDR3 DNA is TGTGCCAGCAGTGAAGAAACAGGTGGCAATCAGCCCCAGCATTTT. Translating gives CASSEETGGNQPQHF.

This clone was recorded only once. The same CDR3 is also encoded by other DNA sequences in this sample. V is TRBV5-4 and J is TRBJ2-5; D is unresolved. Germline values: CDR1 SGHNT, CDR2 YYREEE (reference sequence). V gave up 0 bases and J gave up 2 bases, with 5 bases separating them. CDR3 length: 13 amino acids. The CDR3 bases are TGTGCCAGCAGCTTGGTGTCTCAAGAGACCCAGTACTTC. Its translation is CASSLVSQETQYF.

This sequence joins TRBV5-1 and TRBJ2-4; D perhaps matches TRBD2 (5 bases). The CDR3 is 14 amino acids. V dropped 2 bases and J dropped 1 base, with 7 bases sitting between them. Germline V gene lookup returns CDR1 SGHRS and CDR2 YFSETQ. For the CDR3, the DNA is TGCGCCAGCAGCTTTACGGGGGCCAAAAACATTCAGTACTTC. Protein product: CASSFTGAKNIQYF.

This chain connects TRBV30 to TRBJ1-1; D may be TRBD1 (5 bases). There are 13 residues in the CDR3. V lost 3 bases to trimming and J lost 0 bases, with 8 bases between them. The V gene's germline CDR1 is GTSNPN and CDR2 SVGIG (reference sequence). This CDR3 is CAWREGLNTEAFF. For the CDR3, the DNA is TGTGCCTGGAGGGAGGGGTTGAACACTGAAGCTTTCTTT.

The chain joins TRBV19 to TRBJ1-2, with 8 bases lining up with TRBD1. With V trimmed by 4 bases and J by 4 bases, 8 bases remained unmatched. The CDR3 covers 15 residues. From germline, CDR1 is LNHDA and CDR2 SQIVND (reference sequence). This CDR3 reads CASSTATGVRYGYTF. CDR3 sequence (DNA): TGTGCCAGTAGTACAGCGACAGGGGTTCGCTATGGCTACACCTTC.

V usage is TRBV30 and J usage is TRBJ2-3, with 8 bases identical to TRBD2. The germline V gene has CDR1 GTSNPN and CDR2 SVGIG (reference sequence). The CDR3 runs 15 residues. V lost 0 bases and J lost 6; bases outside the gene matches: 8. CDR3 region: CAWSVGAGEGDTQYF. The CDR3 coding sequence is TGTGCCTGGAGTGTGGGAGCGGGAGAGGGCGATACGCAGTATTTT.

V gene TRBV15 combines with J gene TRBJ2-6; no reliable D call. The germline V gene has CDR1 LNHNV and CDR2 YYDKDF (reference sequence). V dropped 4 bases and J dropped 2 bases, with 9 bases sitting between them. This CDR3 spans 15 amino acids. The CDR3 DNA follows: TGTGCCACCAGCAATCAGTTTACTGGGGCCAACGTCCTGACTTTC. Its protein is CATSNQFTGANVLTF.

The chain couples TRBV15 to TRBJ1-2, with D unclear. This CDR3 has 13 amino acids. Trimming pared 8 bases from V and 4 bases from J, leaving 14 bases between. Per germline, CDR1 LNHNV and CDR2 YYDKDF (reference sequence). CDR3 sequence: CATGSTEFYGYTF. The CDR3 coding sequence is TGTGCCACCGGATCGACGGAGTTCTATGGCTACACCTTC.